These 17 T cell receptor beta chains came from one sample sequenced in a study of technical replicates of blood from a handful of donors. Here immunoSEQ multiplex PCR was the method, and the copy in TCRdb shows in-frame clones only, minus some. The repertoire holds about 80,000 clones, with 89% as singletons. The sequencing sample was made of T cells isolated from PBMCs. The receptors were sampled from a human donor in good health.

This chain joins TRBV6-1 and TRBJ1-4; 10 nucleotides agree with TRBD1. There are 15 residues in the CDR3. The germline V gene encodes CDR1 MNHNS and CDR2 SASEGT. The junction had 5 bases not matched to a gene; V was cut back by 2 bases and J by 8 bases. CDR3 protein: CASSESGTGDEKLFF. The CDR3 nucleotides read TGTGCCAGCAGTGAATCCGGGACAGGGGACGAAAAACTGTTTTTT.

J is TRBJ1-2 and V is TRBV7-2, with TRBD1 matching over 11 bases. The CDR3 length is 15 residues. The junction had 6 bases not matched to a gene; V was cut back by 5 bases and J by 4 bases. Germline lookup yields CDR1 SGHTA and CDR2 FQGNSA. As DNA, the CDR3 is TGTGCCAGCAGCCTTGGGACAGGGGGGCTCTATGGCTACACCTTC. Amino acid sequence: CASSLGTGGLYGYTF.

This chain connects TRBV10-1 to TRBJ2-1; 9 positions agree with TRBD2. Trimming took 5 bases from V and 7 from J; bases not matched to a gene: 6. The CDR3 runs to 14 residues. Germline assignment: CDR1 WNHNN and CDR2 SYGVQD (reference sequence). In DNA form, the CDR3 reads TGCGCCAGCAGTCGGACTAGCGAAGTGAATGAGCAGTTCTTC. Translated: CASSRTSEVNEQFF.

The count of this clone is one. This chain joins TRBV18 and TRBJ1-2, with D possibly being TRBD1 (6 bases). This CDR3 is built from 14 residues. V lost 6 bases and J lost 10, with 21 bases in between. Germline V lookup: CDR1 KGHSH, CDR2 LQKENI. The CDR3 is CASSPLDRGMDYTF. As DNA, the CDR3 is TGTGCCAGCTCCCCGCTGGACAGAGGGATGGACTACACCTTC.

V and J are TRBV21-1 and TRBJ1-2; the D segment call TRBD1 is taken from the table without a DNA check. TRBV21-1 is recorded as a pseudogene. The CDR3 is 14 residues long. CDR3 bases: TGTGCCAGCAGCAAAGGGACAGGGGGCTATGGCTACACCTTC. This encodes CASSKGTGGYGYTF.

This clone was observed once. The chain couples TRBV9 to TRBJ2-7; 11 bases fit TRBD2. The V gene's germline CDR1 is SGDLS and CDR2 YYNGEE. V shed 5 bases, J shed 4 bases, and the junction held 8 bases outside the gene matches. The CDR3 spans 15 residues. In DNA, the CDR3 is TGTGCCAGCAGTCCTACTAGCGGGGGATTTTACGAGCAGTACTTC. Protein product: CASSPTSGGFYEQYF.

This rearrangement joins TRBV6-6 to TRBJ2-7; D unresolved. CDR3 size: 12 residues. Germline assignment: CDR1 MNHNY and CDR2 SVGAGI (reference sequence). V was clipped by 4 bases and J by 10 bases, with 14 bases between them. The CDR3, as DNA: TGTGCCAGCAGTTCCCCGAGCTCGCGCCAGTACTTC. Translating it yields CASSSPSSRQYF.

The genes are TRBV9 and TRBJ2-5, with 9 nucleotides matching TRBD1. The CDR3 contains 18 residues. The germline V gene has CDR1 SGDLS and CDR2 YYNGEE. The V segment lost 4 bases and the J segment 5 bases; nucleotides outside the gene matches: 18. The CDR3 sequence is CASSPRRATTGGMETQYF. In DNA, the CDR3 is TGTGCCAGCAGCCCCCGTAGGGCGACCACAGGGGGCATGGAGACCCAGTACTTC.

CDR3 DNA sequence: TGTGCCAGCAGTACCGGACAGGGTCATAACTATGGCTACACCTTC. This translates into CASSTGQGHNYGYTF. The chain has TRBV28 and TRBJ1-2; TRBD1 agrees at 8 bases. Losses at the gene ends were 5 bases for V and 1 base for J; bases not matched to a gene: 6. This CDR3 is 15 amino acids long. Germline CDR1 is MDHEN and CDR2 is SYDVKM.

The chain is built from TRBV9 and TRBJ2-1, with 8 bases matching TRBD1. Germline V CDR1 and CDR2: SGDLS, YYNGEE. V gave up 0 bases and J gave up 8 bases; unmatched junction bases: 1. CDR3 length: 13 residues. DNA of the CDR3: TGTGCCAGCAGCGTAGGGACAGGGTATGAGCAGTTCTTC. Its protein is CASSVGTGYEQFF.

The gene calls are TRBV5-1 and TRBJ2-5, with 14 positions matching TRBD2. The CDR3 spans 19 residues. CDR1 is SGHRS and CDR2 is YFSETQ in the germline V gene. J was trimmed by 0 bases and V by 0 bases; bases with no gene match: 7. The CDR3 region has the DNA TGCGCCAGCAGCTTGGAAAGGACTAGCGGGAGGCCCTACCAAGAGACCCAGTACTTC. Translation gives CASSLERTSGRPYQETQYF.

J is TRBJ2-5 and V is TRBV28, with a weak D call TRBD1 (7 bases). This CDR3 comprises 14 residues. Trimming shortened V by 3 bases and J by 7 bases, and 15 bases separated the two germline ends. Per the germline V gene, CDR1 is MDHEN and CDR2 is SYDVKM. CDR3 loop: CASSFWRQGGTQYF. The CDR3 nucleotides are TGTGCCAGCAGTTTTTGGCGGCAGGGGGGGACCCAGTACTTC.

The chain has TRBV7-2 and TRBJ2-7; 11 positions agree with TRBD2. The CDR3 spans 14 residues. With 5 bases clipped from V and 3 bases from J, the junction kept 3 bases outside the gene matches. CDR1 is SGHTA and CDR2 is FQGNSA in the germline V gene. CDR3: CASSPGLAGYEQYF. Written as DNA, the CDR3 is TGTGCCAGCAGCCCCGGACTAGCGGGCTACGAGCAGTACTTC.

The chain is built from TRBV27 and TRBJ1-1; D perhaps matches TRBD1 (6 bases). Trimming shortened V by 5 bases and J by 3 bases, and 19 bases separated the two germline ends. CDR1 is MNHEY and CDR2 is SMNVEV in the germline V gene (reference sequence). The CDR3 is made up of 16 amino acids. CDR3 residues: CASSLGPATGHTEAFF. The CDR3 coding sequence is TGTGCCAGCAGTCTGGGACCTGCTACAGGGCACACTGAAGCTTTCTTT.

The V and J genes are TRBV6-1 and TRBJ1-3, with TRBD1 as a possible D gene (5 bases). The germline CDR1 and CDR2 sequences are MNHNS and SASEGT. V was clipped by 7 bases and J by 1 base, with 14 bases between them. The CDR3 runs 15 residues. The CDR3 loop is CASNYVRGSGNTIYF. The CDR3 region has the DNA TGTGCCAGCAACTACGTTAGGGGTTCTGGAAACACCATATATTTT.

The rearrangement uses TRBV7-9 and TRBJ1-2, with unresolved D. This CDR3 comprises 11 residues. Germline CDR1 and CDR2: SEHNR and FQNEAQ (reference sequence). V lost 5 bases and J lost 4, with 5 bases in between. DNA of the CDR3: TGTGCCAGCAGCCCCCTCTATGGCTACACCTTC. Protein sequence: CASSPLYGYTF.

This chain links TRBV30 with TRBJ2-2, with 8 bases lining up with TRBD1. J was trimmed by 4 bases and V by 0 bases; bases with no gene match: 16. The germline V gene encodes CDR1 GTSNPN and CDR2 SVGIG (reference sequence). CDR3 length: 19 residues. The CDR3 sequence is CAWSVLITVTGVFTGELFF. In nucleotides, the CDR3 is TGTGCCTGGAGTGTACTAATCACGGTGACAGGGGTGTTCACCGGGGAGCTGTTTTTT.